These T cell receptor beta chains were read from a single sample in a study of blood T cell repertoires in COVID-19. Clones were sequenced by immunoSEQ multiplex PCR, and TCRdb holds only the in-frame ones, with some missing. The table lists approximately 250,000 clones, approximately 85% of them singletons, with roughly 5% in the top ten. Material: peripheral blood. The receptor set was obtained from a man between 45 and 60 years old with COVID-19, enrolled during active disease. The CDR3 runs from the conserved cysteine through the conserved F or W. D genes are given only for firm matches. Where a row states a size, it is once, few, many or the class of an expanded clone; other rows omit it.

clone_size	v_call	j_call	d_call	cdr3_nt	cdr3_aa
NA	TRBV19	TRBJ2-3	NA	TGTGCCACCCTGGTAAGAGACACAGATACGCAGTATTTT	CATLVRDTDTQYF
NA	TRBV28	TRBJ1-4	TRBD1	TGTGCCAGCAGTTTATCGACAGGGCGTGGTGAAAAACTGTTTTTT	CASSLSTGRGEKLFF
once	TRBV21-1	TRBJ2-7	NA	TGTGCCAGCATCAAGGGGACAGGGGGTCGCTACGAGCAGTACTTC	CASIKGTGGRYEQYF
NA	TRBV3-1/TRBV3-2	TRBJ1-1	NA	TGTGCCAGCAGCCAAGCATCACTACTGGGCACTGAAGCTTTCTTT	CASSQASLLGTEAFF
NA	TRBV9	TRBJ2-7	TRBD2	TGTGCCAGCAGCCCTAAAAACCCGGGACTAGCCTCCGTCGAGCAGTACTTC	CASSPKNPGLASVEQYF
NA	TRBV7-9	TRBJ2-1	TRBD2	TGTGCCAGCAGCCACGGACTAGCCCCCTACAATGAGCAGTTCTTC	CASSHGLAPYNEQFF
NA	TRBV7-9	TRBJ2-3	TRBD2	TGTGCCAGCAGCTTAGGGAGCGGGGGTCCAGATACGCAGTATTTT	CASSLGSGGPDTQYF
NA	TRBV11-2	TRBJ2-2	TRBD1	TGTGCCAGCAGCCGACAGGGCTCGACCGGGGAGCTGTTTTTT	CASSRQGSTGELFF
NA	TRBV6-1	TRBJ1-1	NA	TGTGCCAGCAGTTGGGGGCAGAGGAACACTGAAGCTTTCTTT	CASSWGQRNTEAFF
NA	TRBV27	TRBJ1-5	NA	TGTGCCAGCAGTCCGAGGGGCAGGGGCGGCAATCAGCCCCAGCATTTT	CASSPRGRGGNQPQHF
NA	TRBV10-3	TRBJ2-1	TRBD2	TGTGCCATCAGTGAGTCGTGGCGGGGGTCCTACAATGAGCAGTTCTTC	CAISESWRGSYNEQFF
NA	TRBV29-1	TRBJ1-1	NA	TGCAGCGTTGTAAAGAACACTGAAGCTTTCTTT	CSVVKNTEAFF
NA	TRBV11-3	TRBJ1-2	NA	TGTGCCAGCAGCTTAGATGAGAAGGGGCGGATATTTATGAGCTACACCTTC	CASSLDEKGRIFMSYTF
NA	TRBV19	TRBJ2-7	NA	TGTGCCAGTAGTCCCCACAGGGAAACCTACGAGCAGTACTTC	CASSPHRETYEQYF
NA	TRBV7-2	TRBJ1-3	TRBD1	TGTGCCAGCAGCCCCGACAGGGGCCAAGGAAACACCATATATTTT	CASSPDRGQGNTIYF
NA	TRBV7-8	TRBJ1-2	NA	TGTGCCAGCAGCTTATCCGTCGTCTTAGGGGGAGTGAACTATGGCTACACCTTC	CASSLSVVLGGVNYGYTF
NA	TRBV24-1	TRBJ2-7	TRBD1	TGTGCCACCAGGGCCGGGACAGGGAAGCAGTACTTC	CATRAGTGKQYF
NA	TRBV27	TRBJ1-1	NA	TGTGCCAGCAGTTTGGGAGGGCCAGTTATTGGTACTGAAGCTTTCTTT	CASSLGGPVIGTEAFF
NA	TRBV5-1	TRBJ2-3	NA	TGCGCCAGCAGCCCAGGGGGGCTACGGGATACGCAGTATTTT	CASSPGGLRDTQYF
NA	TRBV11-1	TRBJ1-1	NA	TGTGCCAGCAGCTTAAGCCCCGGAGGCACTGAAGCTTTCTTT	CASSLSPGGTEAFF
NA	TRBV27	TRBJ1-5	TRBD1	TGTGCCAGCAGTTTATCAAGGACAGGGATTAATCAGCCCCAGCATTTT	CASSLSRTGINQPQHF
NA	TRBV3-1/TRBV3-2	TRBJ2-4	TRBD2	TGTGCCAGCAGCCCGGGACTAGCGGGGGGCATTCAGTACTTC	CASSPGLAGGIQYF
NA	TRBV7-2	TRBJ2-5	NA	TGTGCCAGCAGCCCGCAGGGAAGCCTAGAGACCCAGTACTTC	CASSPQGSLETQYF
NA	TRBV30	TRBJ2-7	TRBD2	TGTGCCTGGAGTGTAACTAGCGGGGCCCACGAGCAGTACTTC	CAWSVTSGAHEQYF
few	TRBV19	TRBJ1-1	NA	TGTGCCAGTAGGGCCGCCCGCAGGGGTAGCACTGAAGCTTTCTTT	CASRAARRGSTEAFF
NA	TRBV9	TRBJ2-1	NA	TGTGCCAGCAGCGTAGTTGTAAGCCCCAGGAACGGTGAGCAGTTCTTC	CASSVVVSPRNGEQFF
NA	TRBV29-1	TRBJ1-1	NA	TGCAGCGTTGAAGATCGTGGCAGGGTGGCTGAAGCTTTCTTT	CSVEDRGRVAEAFF
NA	TRBV7-6	TRBJ2-3	TRBD2	TGTGCCAGCAGCCCCAACCACGGCGGGGGGGCGAGAGATACGCAGTATTTT	CASSPNHGGGARDTQYF
NA	TRBV7-2	TRBJ1-3	NA	TGTGCCAGCAGCTACACCGGGACGGGAGCCGGCACCATATATTTT	CASSYTGTGAGTIYF
NA	TRBV5-6	TRBJ1-2	TRBD1	TGTGCCAGCAGCTTGGAATGGGACAGGTTGTGCTATGGCTACACCTTC	CASSLEWDRLCYGYTF
NA	TRBV9	TRBJ1-2	NA	TGTGCCAGCAGCGTAGCCGCCGGTGCTCTGGACTATGGCTACACCTTC	CASSVAAGALDYGYTF
few	TRBV7-9	TRBJ2-7	TRBD2	TGTGCCAGCAGCGGACGACTAGCCCACGAGCAGTACTTC	CASSGRLAHEQYF
NA	TRBV7-9	TRBJ1-1	TRBD1	TGTGCCAGCAGACTCGGACAGGGGGTTACTGAAGCTTTCTTT	CASRLGQGVTEAFF
NA	TRBV2	TRBJ1-4	NA	TGTGCCAGCAGTGACTGGGGGGTTGGGGAAAAACTGTTTTTT	CASSDWGVGEKLFF
NA	TRBV6-1	TRBJ1-5	NA	TGTGCCAGCAGTGAACTGACAGACCCCAATCAGCCCCAGCATTTT	CASSELTDPNQPQHF